Listed below are T cell receptor beta chains from one sample, sequenced in a study of T cells after yellow fever vaccination. TCRdb recomputed calls from the 5' RACE reads with MiXCR, one row per CDR3 protein. The sample lists fewer than 650,000 distinct CDR3 sequences, roughly a fifth seen once, with around 16% in the top ten. This sample comprised PBMCs, obtained roughly 20 days after the first yellow fever vaccination. All receptors come from a man between 18 and 35 years old who received the YFV17D yellow fever vaccine. Each CDR3 is given with its conserved first and last residue. A D gene is named only where the DNA matches it firmly. Rows may omit the clone size; those that give it use once, few, many or a size class.

NA	NA	TRBV5-1	TRBJ2-5	TGCGCCAGCAGCTCCGGGCGGGGGCAACAAGAGACCCAGTACTTC	CASSSGRGQQETQYF
NA	NA	TRBV5-6	TRBJ1-2	TGTGCCAGCAGCTACGGGGGGAACCATAACTATGGCTACACCTTC	CASSYGGNHNYGYTF
NA	TRBD2	TRBV4-1	TRBJ2-3	TGCGCCAGCAGCCAGTCGGGACTAGCGGCAGATACGCAGTATTTT	CASSQSGLAADTQYF
NA	TRBD1	TRBV20-1	TRBJ1-2	TGCAGTGCTAGAGGGTATGGACAGGGCTCTAACTATGGCTACACCTTC	CSARGYGQGSNYGYTF
few	NA	TRBV25-1	TRBJ1-1	TGTGCCAGCAGTTGGGGTTCGGGCACTGAAGCTTTCTTT	CASSWGSGTEAFF
few	TRBD2	TRBV29-1	TRBJ2-7	TGCAGCGTTGCCTCTCCCGGGGGGGCCTACGAGCAGTACTTC	CSVASPGGAYEQYF
NA	NA	TRBV7-3	TRBJ1-2	TGTGCCAGCAGCTTAACAGGGTCGGGCTATGGCTACACCTTC	CASSLTGSGYGYTF
once	TRBD2	TRBV3-1	TRBJ2-1	TGTGCCAGCAGAATGACTAGCGGGGCGTTAATTGGGCAGTTCTTC	CASRMTSGALIGQFF
few	TRBD1	TRBV27	TRBJ2-1	TGTGCCAGCAGCCAGACAGGGGGCGTCAATGAGCAGTTCTTC	CASSQTGGVNEQFF
many	TRBD2	TRBV4-2	TRBJ2-1	TGTGCCAGCAGCCAAGATGCTAGCGGGGGAAGGGATGAGCAGTTCTTC	CASSQDASGGRDEQFF
NA	TRBD2	TRBV7-2	TRBJ2-3	TGTGCCAGCAGCACGCGGGGGGGCGAAGATACGCAGTATTTT	CASSTRGGEDTQYF
NA	NA	TRBV27	TRBJ2-3	TGTGCCAGCAGTTCTGTAGGACCCACAGATACGCAGTATTTT	CASSSVGPTDTQYF
NA	NA	TRBV7-3	TRBJ2-3	TGTGCCAGCAGCATCCAGGGATTAGATACGCAGTATTTT	CASSIQGLDTQYF
NA	TRBD1	TRBV10-3	TRBJ1-2	TGTGCCATCAGTGAACAGGGGGCGCAGGGCTATGGCTACACCTTC	CAISEQGAQGYGYTF
NA	TRBD2	TRBV14	TRBJ2-1	TGTGCCAGCAGCCAAGGCCTCTGGCGGGGGGACAATGAGCAGTTCTTC	CASSQGLWRGDNEQFF
NA	NA	TRBV7-8	TRBJ1-5	TGTGCCAGCAGTTCCACTCGACTACCCCAGCATTTT	CASSSTRLPQHF